A selection of T cell receptor beta chains follows, all from one sample in a study of blood T cell repertoires in COVID-19. Sequencing was performed with immunoSEQ multiplex PCR; in TCRdb, only in-frame clones are kept and a portion is missing. The sample yields about 230,000 clones, 80% to 90% seen once. Sequenced: peripheral blood. Receptors were obtained from a man aged 25-40 years with COVID-19, enrolled during active disease. CDR3s leave out the opening cysteine and the closing phenylalanine or tryptophan. D genes are given only for firm matches.

J | length | D | V | CDR3
TRBJ2-7 | 14 | TRBD1 | TRBV19 | ASARQGAGANYEQY
TRBJ1-4 | 14 | - | TRBV19 | ASSMGPGQRGEKLF
TRBJ2-7 | 14 | TRBD1 | TRBV9 | ASSVAGGQGFYEQY
TRBJ1-3 | 18 | TRBD1 | TRBV4-1 | ASSPFPGTVSLLSGNTIY
TRBJ2-4 | 16 | TRBD2 | TRBV25-1 | ASSESRPLAGGKNIQY
TRBJ2-5 | 12 | TRBD1 | TRBV9 | ASNRQGPKETQY
TRBJ2-7 | 12 | TRBD2 | TRBV28 | ASITAGAGYEQY
TRBJ2-3 | 15 | TRBD2 | TRBV11-2 | ASSLDLLAGVVDTQY
TRBJ2-7 | 14 | TRBD1 | TRBV11-2 | ASSLEVGTGAGEQY
TRBJ1-2 | 14 | - | TRBV4-1 | ASSQEFRHSNYGYT
TRBJ1-1 | 12 | - | TRBV6-1 | ASSEGILNTEAF
TRBJ2-2 | 13 | TRBD1 | TRBV5-1 | ASSLDTGGNGELF
TRBJ1-1 | 11 | - | TRBV19 | ASKDSQNTEAF
TRBJ2-1 | 13 | TRBD2 | TRBV27 | ASSLGLAGVNEQF
TRBJ1-1 | 11 | TRBD1 | TRBV19 | ASSLGTGTEAF
TRBJ2-3 | 10 | - | TRBV5-5 | ASSLYADTQY
TRBJ2-4 | 13 | - | TRBV2 | ASTFGTTGPNIQY
TRBJ2-7 | 12 | - | TRBV27 | ASSSRRTVHEQY
TRBJ2-7 | 12 | TRBD1 | TRBV6-2/TRBV6-3 | ASSYSTGGYEQY
TRBJ2-1 | 17 | TRBD2 | TRBV5-6 | ASSWGLAGGPGSYNEQF
TRBJ2-3 | 13 | TRBD1 | TRBV27 | ASTGMGTGEDTQY
TRBJ2-1 | 15 | TRBD2 | TRBV5-1 | ASRDTPGLAGGYEQF
TRBJ1-2 | 12 | TRBD1 | TRBV7-9 | ASDEGTGARGYT
TRBJ1-5 | 13 | TRBD1 | TRBV5-1 | ASRSRDRVNQPQH
TRBJ2-2 | 14 | TRBD1 | TRBV5-1 | ASSLAGRGQTGELF
TRBJ1-1 | 12 | - | TRBV19 | ASSIGTPNTEAF
TRBJ2-7 | 11 | - | TRBV30 | AWRGTRRREQY
TRBJ2-5 | 13 | TRBD1 | TRBV7-2 | ASSSQGVGIETQY
TRBJ1-6 | 12 | - | TRBV27 | ASSLRGINSPLH
TRBJ1-5 | 14 | TRBD1 | TRBV28 | ASSRTGIYSNQPQH